Presented here are 9 T cell receptor beta chains from one specimen sequenced in a study of blood T cell repertoires in COVID-19. Method: immunoSEQ multiplex PCR; TCRdb's copy keeps in-frame clones and lacks some. The sample consists of about 240,000 clones, roughly 90% of them appearing once. The sample consisted of PBMCs or T cells enriched from blood (not recorded which). The receptor set was obtained from a woman aged 25-40 years with acute COVID-19.

V gene TRBV19 combines with J gene TRBJ1-2; 7 bases align to TRBD1. This CDR3 spans 11 amino acids. The trim removed 10 bases at V and 10 bases at J, leaving 9 bases unmatched. Germline CDR1 and CDR2: LNHDA and SQIVND (reference sequence). The CDR3 reads CATKAGGFYTF. CDR3 sequence (DNA): TGTGCCACCAAGGCAGGGGGTTTCTACACCTTC. Using reference TRBV19 and TRBJ1-2 for the parts outside the CDR3, the full variable domain is DGGITQSPKYLFRKEGQNVTLSCEQNLNHDAMYWYRQDPGQGLRLIYYSQIVNDFQKGDIAEGYSVSREKKESFPLTVTSAQKNPTAFYLCATKAGGFYTFGSGTRLTVV.

The chain combines TRBV14 with TRBJ1-1; weak D call: TRBD1 (5 bases). This CDR3 comprises 14 residues. The germline gives CDR1 SGHDN, CDR2 FVKESK. V lost 4 bases and J lost 1, with 10 bases in between. In DNA, the CDR3 is TGTGCCAGCAGCCGCAGGGTGGGGAACACTGAAGCTTTCTTT. Protein: CASSRRVGNTEAFF.

J is TRBJ1-3 and V is TRBV10-3; D unresolved. Between the trimmed V and J ends, which lost 6 bases and 3 bases, there was a span of 9 bases. The CDR3 has 13 amino acids. Germline CDR1 and CDR2: ENHRY and SYGVKD. As DNA, the CDR3 is TGTGCCATCAGAGGGAGTAATGGAAACACCATATATTTT. Translation gives CAIRGSNGNTIYF.

The V gene is TRBV5-1, the J gene TRBJ1-6; 7 bases line up with TRBD1. J lost 10 bases, V lost 3 bases, and 10 bases had no gene match. In germline, CDR1 is SGHRS, CDR2 YFSETQ. CDR3 length: 15 amino acids. The DNA for the CDR3 is TGCGCCAGCAGCTCAGACGGGACAGCCTTATCACCCCTCCACTTT. It yields the protein CASSSDGTALSPLHF.

The sample holds one count of this clone. CDR3 residues: CASRGQGTYEQYF. The CDR3 DNA reads as TGTGCCAGCAGGGGACAGGGGACCTACGAGCAGTACTTC. The chain links TRBV3-1 (or the pseudogene TRBV3-2) to TRBJ2-7; 10 nucleotides match TRBD1. Germline CDR1 LGHDT, CDR2 YNNKEL (reference sequence). V gave up 6 bases and J gave up 2 bases; unmatched junction bases: 1. This CDR3 comprises 13 residues.

The chain uses TRBV5-1 and TRBJ2-3; 7 bases are a match to TRBD1. Unmatched junction bases numbered 5, after V lost 4 bases and J lost 0 bases. From germline, CDR1 is SGHRS and CDR2 YFSETQ. This CDR3 comprises 15 residues. The CDR3, as DNA: TGCGCCAGCAGCAACGACAGGGCTAGCACAGATACGCAGTATTTT. Translation gives CASSNDRASTDTQYF.

The J gene is TRBJ2-2, the V gene TRBV12-5, with 7 positions matching TRBD1. V was clipped by 3 bases and J by 0 bases; unmatched bases: 10. Germline V gene lookup returns CDR1 LGHNT and CDR2 FRNRAP. This CDR3 has 18 amino acids. CDR3 sequence reads: CASGFGIDGTANTGELFF. In DNA, the CDR3 is TGTGCTAGTGGTTTCGGAATTGACGGGACAGCGAACACCGGGGAGCTGTTTTTT.

The chain links TRBV10-1 to TRBJ2-3, with 7 bases fitting TRBD2. Germline loops: CDR1 WNHNN, CDR2 SYGVQD (reference sequence). The CDR3 totals 15 residues. The V gene end was trimmed by 3 bases and the J gene end by 3 bases; junction bases not matched to a gene: 6. The CDR3 DNA sequence: TGCGCCAGCAGTGACCTAGCGGAGGTGACAGATACGCAGTATTTT. Protein sequence: CASSDLAEVTDTQYF.

The J gene is TRBJ2-7, the V gene TRBV25-1; 8 bases map to TRBD1. CDR1 and CDR2 from the germline V gene are MGHDK and SYGVNS. The CDR3 is 16 residues long. V was clipped by 1 base and J by 3 bases; unmatched bases: 8. This CDR3 reads CASSEFGTGIIYEQYF. As DNA, the CDR3 is TGTGCCAGCAGTGAATTTGGGACAGGTATAATCTACGAGCAGTACTTC.